The 21 T cell receptor beta chains given below trace back to one sample, sequenced in a study of blood T cell repertoires in COVID-19. Here immunoSEQ multiplex PCR was the method, and the copy in TCRdb shows in-frame clones only, minus some. Of about 82,000 clones in the sample, about four fifths were seen once. Sequencing was carried out using peripheral blood. The receptor set was obtained from a woman in her forties with active or convalescent COVID-19.

The V and J genes are TRBV28 and TRBJ2-5, with a weak D call TRBD2 (6 bases). Trimming cost V 6 bases and J 5 bases, with 13 bases left between them. This CDR3 has 13 amino acids. CDR1 and CDR2 from the germline V gene are MDHEN and SYDVKM. CDR3 coding DNA: TGTGCCAGCAGCACCGGTGGGGGGGAGACCCAGTACTTC. Translating it yields CASSTGGGETQYF.

This chain links TRBV28 with TRBJ2-2; D not certain. This CDR3 is 15 amino acids long. The germline CDR1 and CDR2 sequences are MDHEN and SYDVKM. V lost 3 bases and J lost 8, with 16 bases in between. In DNA, the CDR3 is TGTGCCAGCAGTTTCCCCCTATCAGCGTCGGGGGAGCTGTTTTTT. Protein sequence: CASSFPLSASGELFF. Using reference TRBV28 and TRBJ2-2 for the parts outside the CDR3, the full variable domain is DVKVTQSSRYLVKRTGEKVFLECVQDMDHENMFWYRQDPGLGLRLIYFSYDVKMKEKGDIPEGYSVSREKKERFSLILESASTNQTSMYLCASSFPLSASGELFFGEGSRLTVL.

The CDR3 region is CAISERGLHNSPLHF. The CDR3, as DNA: TGTGCCATCAGTGAGCGAGGGTTGCATAATTCACCCCTCCACTTT. The rearrangement uses TRBV10-3 and TRBJ1-6; no definite D call. V lost 2 bases and J lost 5, with 10 bases in between. Germline CDR1 and CDR2: ENHRY and SYGVKD. This CDR3 is built from 15 residues.

The V and J genes are TRBV30 and TRBJ1-1; 7 nucleotides agree with TRBD1. After removal of 2 bases from V and 3 bases from J, the junction contained 3 bases not matched to a gene. The CDR3 is made up of 13 amino acids. In germline, CDR1 is GTSNPN, CDR2 SVGIG (reference sequence). CDR3 loop: CAWSRGLDTEAFF. The CDR3, as DNA: TGTGCCTGGAGTAGGGGGCTTGACACTGAAGCTTTCTTT.

V is TRBV5-1 and J is TRBJ1-2, with D perhaps matching TRBD1 (5 bases). Trimming removed 0 bases from V and 6 bases from J, with 9 bases in between. This CDR3 has 13 amino acids. CDR1 is SGHRS and CDR2 is YFSETQ in the germline V gene. CDR3 protein: CASSLGTTDGYTF. The DNA for the CDR3 is TGCGCCAGCAGCTTGGGGACAACAGATGGCTACACCTTC.

The chain carries TRBV4-3 and TRBJ1-3; 7 bases agree with TRBD1. Germline V gene sequence: CDR1 LGHNA, CDR2 YSLEER. The CDR3 consists of 17 residues. The ends lost 0 bases at V and 0 bases at J; junction bases unmatched: 5. The CDR3 DNA follows: TGCGCCAGCAGCCAAGAAGAGGCAGGGGGCTCTGGAAACACCATATATTTT. Translated: CASSQEEAGGSGNTIYF.

The CDR3 DNA sequence: TGTGCCAGCAGCCCTGGACTAGCGGGAGGGGATGAGCAGTTCTTC. Its protein product is CASSPGLAGGDEQFF. The chain carries TRBV7-8 and TRBJ2-1; TRBD2 matches 15 bases. Germline V CDR1 and CDR2: SGHVS, FQNEAQ. V was pared by 5 bases and J by 8 bases, with 4 bases of the junction left unmatched. The CDR3 consists of 15 residues.

V usage is TRBV9 and J usage is TRBJ2-3; the match to TRBD2 covers 8 bases. Per the germline V gene, CDR1 is SGDLS and CDR2 is YYNGEE. The CDR3 has 16 amino acids. The V and J ends lost 0 bases and 4 bases, in that order; junction bases with no gene match: 7. The CDR3 here is CASSVVPGGPADTQYF. CDR3 DNA: TGTGCCAGCAGCGTAGTTCCGGGAGGGCCAGCAGATACGCAGTATTTT. The entire variable domain, with the rest obtained from reference TRBV9 and TRBJ2-3, is as follows: DSGVTQTPKHLITATGQRVTLRCSPRSGDLSVYWYQQSLDQGLQFLIQYYNGEERAKGNILERFSAQQFPDLHSELNLSSLELGDSALYFCASSVVPGGPADTQYFGPGTRLTVL.

This clone appeared a few times. The chain links TRBV30 to TRBJ1-2; TRBD1 matches at 8 bases. The CDR3 loop spans 13 amino acids. Germline V gene lookup returns CDR1 GTSNPN and CDR2 SVGIG (reference sequence). V lost 3 bases, J lost 5 bases, and 5 bases stayed unmatched. The CDR3 bases are TGTGCCTGGAGCGGGGACAGGCTTTATGGCTACACCTTC. Translating it yields CAWSGDRLYGYTF.

The chain recombines TRBV4-3 with TRBJ2-5; the match to TRBD2 covers 10 bases. This CDR3 has 15 amino acids. CDR1 is LGHNA, CDR2 YSLEER, per germline. After removal of 3 bases from V and 9 bases from J, the junction contained 10 bases not matched to a gene. The CDR3 DNA sequence: TGCGCCAGCAGCCAGGGACTAGCGCCTTTGGGGTCCCAGTACTTC. Its protein product is CASSQGLAPLGSQYF.

The chain recombines TRBV7-2 with TRBJ2-7; maybe TRBD2 (5 bases). V was trimmed by 4 bases and J by 4 bases, leaving 17 bases between them. From germline, CDR1 is SGHTA and CDR2 FQGNSA. This CDR3 is 15 amino acids long. CDR3 in amino acids: CASSSYLAGVYEQYF. DNA for the CDR3: TGTGCCAGCAGCTCCTATTTAGCCGGGGTTTACGAGCAGTACTTC. Drawing the rest from reference TRBV7-2 and TRBJ2-7, the complete variable domain is GAGVSQSPSNKVTEKGKDVELRCDPISGHTALYWYRQSLGQGLEFLIYFQGNSAPDKSGLPSDRFSAERTGGSVSTLTIQRTQQEDSAVYLCASSSYLAGVYEQYFGPGTRLTVT.

The chain employs TRBV18 and TRBJ2-5; 10 bases match TRBD1. The CDR3 has 13 residues. Losses at the gene ends were 4 bases for V and 4 bases for J; bases not matched to a gene: 0. Germline CDR1 is KGHSH and CDR2 is LQKENI. This CDR3 is CASSRTGGETQYF. The CDR3 DNA follows: TGTGCCAGCTCACGGACAGGGGGAGAGACCCAGTACTTC.

The chain links TRBV7-2 to TRBJ1-2; D gene unclear. This CDR3 contains 12 residues. Per germline, CDR1 SGHTA and CDR2 FQGNSA. V gave up 3 bases and J gave up 7 bases, with 9 bases separating them. CDR3 residues: CASSLEVGGYTF. In DNA form, the CDR3 reads TGTGCCAGCAGCTTGGAGGTCGGTGGCTACACCTTC.

J is TRBJ2-2 and V is TRBV19; a possible D gene is TRBD2 (5 bases). V was pared by 9 bases and J by 3 bases, with 14 bases between. Germline loops: CDR1 LNHDA, CDR2 SQIVND (reference sequence). The CDR3 is 14 amino acids. The chain's CDR3 is CASRRAVDTGELFF. CDR3 nucleotide sequence: TGTGCCAGCCGGCGGGCGGTTGACACCGGGGAGCTGTTTTTT.

In DNA form, the CDR3 reads TGTGCCAGCAGCCAAGTAGATTCCGGGAGTGACTACGAGCAGTACTTC. Protein sequence: CASSQVDSGSDYEQYF. V usage is TRBV4-2 and J usage is TRBJ2-7, with D possibly matching TRBD2 (6 bases). The CDR3 has 16 residues. Germline lookup yields CDR1 LGHNA and CDR2 YNFKEQ. V was cut by 1 base and J by 3 bases, with 16 bases left in between.

This clone was observed once. V and J are TRBV28 and TRBJ1-1; D is possibly TRBD1 (6 bases). V was shortened by 9 bases and J by 1 base, with 15 bases between the two germline ends. The germline V gene has CDR1 MDHEN and CDR2 SYDVKM. The CDR3 runs 14 residues. CDR3 in amino acids: CASATGTRNTEAFF. CDR3 nucleotides: TGTGCCAGTGCCACGGGGACACGGAACACTGAAGCTTTCTTT.

This CDR3 reads CASRSSSGADTQYF. CDR3 bases: TGTGCCAGCAGAAGTTCTAGCGGGGCAGATACGCAGTATTTT. The gene calls are TRBV5-4 and TRBJ2-3, with TRBD2 identical over 9 bases. CDR1 and CDR2 (germline): SGHNT, YYREEE (reference sequence). The junction had 5 bases not matched to a gene; V was cut back by 5 bases and J by 4 bases. This CDR3 region has 14 residues.

This clone has more than one count but fewer than ten. The genes are TRBV3-1 (or the pseudogene TRBV3-2) and TRBJ2-7, with 8 bases identical to TRBD2. The germline gives CDR1 LGHDT, CDR2 YNNKEL (reference sequence). The CDR3 has 16 residues. V was clipped by 7 bases and J by 0 bases; unmatched bases: 11. The CDR3 region has the DNA TGTGCCAGCACCTACCTGGAGCGGGAGAGCTCCTACGAGCAGTACTTC. Translated: CASTYLERESSYEQYF.

The V call is TRBV18, the J call TRBJ2-7, with TRBD1 matching over 7 bases. This CDR3 spans 14 amino acids. V lost 5 bases and J lost 2; bases outside the gene matches: 6. Per the germline V gene, CDR1 is KGHSH and CDR2 is LQKENI. CDR3 residues: CASSALQGPYEQYF. CDR3 sequence (DNA): TGTGCCAGCTCAGCCCTACAGGGGCCCTACGAGCAGTACTTC.

This chain uses TRBV12-5 with TRBJ1-6; 11 nucleotides line up with TRBD1. The trim removed 1 base at V and 5 bases at J, leaving 1 base unmatched. CDR1 and CDR2 (germline): LGHNT, FRNRAP. This CDR3 region has 16 residues. The CDR3 is CASGLGTGGNNSPLHF. The CDR3, as DNA: TGTGCTAGTGGTTTGGGGACAGGGGGCAATAATTCACCCCTCCACTTT.

The J gene is TRBJ1-1, the V gene TRBV18; the D gene is possibly TRBD1 (5 bases). The germline V gene encodes CDR1 KGHSH and CDR2 LQKENI. V was shortened by 1 base and J by 3 bases, with 6 bases between the two germline ends. The CDR3 has 13 residues. In DNA, the CDR3 is TGTGCCAGCTCACCACAGGGGCACACTGAAGCTTTCTTT. As protein: CASSPQGHTEAFF.